This T cell receptor (beta chain) was retrieved from a study of T cell repertoires in ileal Crohn's disease. Study-level information: All patients had surgery for stricturing (about 60%) or penetrating (around 40%) disease. M6 samples are neoterminal ileum biopsies from postoperative colonoscopy.

Specified time point: neoterminal ileum biopsy at postoperative endoscopy, about 6 months after surgery. Overall study findings and caveats: The median delay to postoperative endoscopy was 6 to 7 months. Clonal expansions were more frequent in active smokers than non-smokers at surgery.

The CDR3 is 14 residues long. Trimming left V 4 bases short and J 8 bases short, with 17 bases between. Germline-derived CDR1 and CDR2 are MNHEY and SMNVEV (reference sequence). Repertoires were generated with immunoSEQ multiplex PCR, while TCRdb's copy carries only in-frame clones and drops some. The sample includes more than 7,000 clones, around 76% of them seen just once. There are a few counts of this clone. The antigen remains unidentified. The chain carries TRBV27 and TRBJ1-1; perhaps TRBD1 as D (6 bases). Sequencing input: ileal tissue. The TCR was taken from an adult with Crohn's disease. Written as DNA, the CDR3 is TGTGCCAGCAGTTCCCCGACGGGGGGCAAGGAAGCTTTCTTT. Translated, it gives CASSSPTGGKEAFF.